This TCR beta chain stems from a study of blood T cells in healthy people across ages. It was with a sample-barcoded 5' primer and a J-beta primer mix that a second PCR of about 6 to 12 cycles was run. Each CDR3 protein is one row after TCRdb ran MiXCR on the 5' RACE reads. The table records fewer than 1,200,000 distinct CDR3 sequences, around 27% of them present only once. The germline V and J ends were trimmed by 7 bases and 5 bases, with 14 bases remaining between them. This CDR3 has 13 residues. The same specimen was also included in a second study, on T cells of mothers and their children.

The rearrangement uses TRBV12-3 or TRBV12-4 and TRBJ2-5, with D possibly being TRBD1 or TRBD2 (5 bases each). The source of this sequence is a girl aged 2 to 9 in good health. Sequencing was carried out using blood. DNA of the CDR3: TGTGCCAGCACCCCAGGGACCCCGGAGACCCAGTACTTC. Encoded protein: CASTPGTPETQYF.